The subject of this entry is one T cell receptor beta chain. Its antigen is unidentified. The sample belongs to a study of T cell responses to AZD1222 COVID-19 vaccine. Study-wide results and limits: With dominance at 160-218 and 743-854, vaccine-associated CD4 TCRs spanned spike.

Method: immunoSEQ multiplex PCR; TCRdb's copy keeps in-frame clones and lacks some. The sample lists some 98,000 clones, about 88% seen once, with roughly 14% in the top ten. Germline CDR1 reads GTSNPN; CDR2 reads SVGIG (reference sequence). V was trimmed by 2 bases and J by 8 bases, leaving 10 bases between them. The CDR3 runs 13 residues. This rearrangement joins TRBV30 to TRBJ1-6; no clear D gene. The sequence was obtained from an adult in good health. The starting material was peripheral blood, obtained on day 0 of AZD1222 vaccination. The CDR3 coding sequence is TGTGCCTGGAGTAAAACGGAGCATTCACCCCTCCACTTT. As protein: CAWSKTEHSPLHF.